These T cell receptor beta chains were read from a single sample in a study of CD8 T cells in ankylosing spondylitis. TCRdb ran MiXCR on the 5' RACE reads and lists one entry per CDR3 protein. The sample yields about 260,000 distinct CDR3 sequences, around 25% seen once. Sequencing input: blood, either unsorted or a sorted T cell fraction (not recorded which). Source of these receptors: a male donor with ankylosing spondylitis or in good health (not recorded which). Each CDR3 is given with its conserved first and last residue.

CDR3: CSARTGATQETQYF
J: TRBJ2-5
V: TRBV20-1

CDR3: CASSPGPDNEQFF
J: TRBJ2-1
V: TRBV7-3

CDR3: CSARDSVNTEAFF
J: TRBJ1-1
V: TRBV20-1

CDR3: CASSLVVAYEQYF
J: TRBJ2-7
V: TRBV5-1

CDR3: CSVEHSNYEQYF
J: TRBJ2-7
V: TRBV29-1

CDR3: CASRSYGTGGTGELFF
J: TRBJ2-2
V: TRBV5-1

CDR3: CASSQDLVRGHEQYF
J: TRBJ2-7
V: TRBV3-1

CDR3: CASSVRSAIGYTF
J: TRBJ1-2
V: TRBV2

CDR3: CASSFLNSGWQPQHF
J: TRBJ1-5
V: TRBV12-3/TRBV12-4

CDR3: CAWSYGYTEAFF
J: TRBJ1-1
V: TRBV30

CDR3: CSVGGDNEQFF
J: TRBJ2-1
V: TRBV20-1

CDR3: CASSWGLKQFF
J: TRBJ2-1
V: TRBV6-1

CDR3: CASSQGIRGETQYF
J: TRBJ2-5
V: TRBV4-1

CDR3: CSAGKQGAQETQYF
J: TRBJ2-5
V: TRBV20-1

CDR3: CSAPAADTQYF
J: TRBJ2-3
V: TRBV20-1

CDR3: CSAASGSPPYGQFF
J: TRBJ2-1
V: TRBV20-1

CDR3: CAIREDSFSYEQYF
J: TRBJ2-7
V: TRBV10-3

CDR3: CSAPGSGVETQYF
J: TRBJ2-5
V: TRBV20-1

CDR3: CASSLQGSQETQYF
J: TRBJ2-5
V: TRBV5-1

CDR3: CSPGRSSYEQYF
J: TRBJ2-7
V: TRBV20-1

CDR3: CASSLSSLYEQYF
J: TRBJ2-7
V: TRBV5-1

CDR3: CASSPAEGSGYGYTF
J: TRBJ1-2
V: TRBV4-1

CDR3: CSARAAGPSSYNEQFF
J: TRBJ2-1
V: TRBV20-1

CDR3: CSVEDGRAQETQYF
J: TRBJ2-5
V: TRBV29-1

CDR3: CASSPDRGGYTF
J: TRBJ1-2
V: TRBV18

CDR3: CASSSMRGRREQFF
J: TRBJ2-1
V: TRBV7-2

CDR3: CASGLEPGQGVPYEQYF
J: TRBJ2-7
V: TRBV12-5

CDR3: CASRRRDRLHEQYF
J: TRBJ2-7
V: TRBV12-3/TRBV12-4

CDR3: CSAPGLPWGGYTF
J: TRBJ1-2
V: TRBV20-1

CDR3: CASSLGSLLNEKLFF
J: TRBJ1-4
V: TRBV4-1

CDR3: CSAPTGGNYEQYF
J: TRBJ2-7
V: TRBV20-1

CDR3: CASSYRGYTF
J: TRBJ1-2
V: TRBV12-3/TRBV12-4

CDR3: CSATQGVTEAFF
J: TRBJ1-1
V: TRBV20-1

CDR3: CSLRTSGGLYNEQFF
J: TRBJ2-1
V: TRBV20-1

CDR3: CASSLALAASTDTQYF
J: TRBJ2-3
V: TRBV5-1

CDR3: CATQADIQETQYF
J: TRBJ2-5
V: TRBV2

CDR3: CASSPTSGATETQYF
J: TRBJ2-5
V: TRBV7-2

CDR3: CSASTGQSNQPQHF
J: TRBJ1-5
V: TRBV20-1

CDR3: CSARAGLSSYNEQFF
J: TRBJ2-1
V: TRBV20-1

CDR3: CASSLSTGTGDFF
J: TRBJ2-1
V: TRBV11-2

CDR3: CASSLVHRSYEQFF
J: TRBJ2-1
V: TRBV7-9

CDR3: CASSPGTSGGGETQYF
J: TRBJ2-5
V: TRBV7-2

CDR3: CSAAGDINTGELFF
J: TRBJ2-2
V: TRBV20-1

CDR3: CASNRYGYTF
J: TRBJ1-2
V: TRBV12-3/TRBV12-4

CDR3: CASSLVARGGVVRETDTQYF
J: TRBJ2-3
V: TRBV12-3/TRBV12-4

CDR3: CASSQEGIPGTQYF
J: TRBJ2-5
V: TRBV3-1

CDR3: CSARDDTRRGQPQHF
J: TRBJ1-5
V: TRBV20-1

CDR3: CASSPRRGRDEQFF
J: TRBJ2-1
V: TRBV12-3/TRBV12-4

CDR3: CASSLRPSGGLNEQFF
J: TRBJ2-1
V: TRBV7-2

CDR3: CSAGGVGEQYF
J: TRBJ2-7
V: TRBV20-1

CDR3: CASSLTGSGNTIYF
J: TRBJ1-3
V: TRBV7-9

CDR3: CASSFFGQNTDTQYF
J: TRBJ2-3
V: TRBV7-9

CDR3: CASSLVGNTGELFF
J: TRBJ2-2
V: TRBV5-1

CDR3: CASSSQGIRSYEQYF
J: TRBJ2-7
V: TRBV5-1

CDR3: CASSTQGNSPLHF
J: TRBJ1-6
V: TRBV12-3/TRBV12-4